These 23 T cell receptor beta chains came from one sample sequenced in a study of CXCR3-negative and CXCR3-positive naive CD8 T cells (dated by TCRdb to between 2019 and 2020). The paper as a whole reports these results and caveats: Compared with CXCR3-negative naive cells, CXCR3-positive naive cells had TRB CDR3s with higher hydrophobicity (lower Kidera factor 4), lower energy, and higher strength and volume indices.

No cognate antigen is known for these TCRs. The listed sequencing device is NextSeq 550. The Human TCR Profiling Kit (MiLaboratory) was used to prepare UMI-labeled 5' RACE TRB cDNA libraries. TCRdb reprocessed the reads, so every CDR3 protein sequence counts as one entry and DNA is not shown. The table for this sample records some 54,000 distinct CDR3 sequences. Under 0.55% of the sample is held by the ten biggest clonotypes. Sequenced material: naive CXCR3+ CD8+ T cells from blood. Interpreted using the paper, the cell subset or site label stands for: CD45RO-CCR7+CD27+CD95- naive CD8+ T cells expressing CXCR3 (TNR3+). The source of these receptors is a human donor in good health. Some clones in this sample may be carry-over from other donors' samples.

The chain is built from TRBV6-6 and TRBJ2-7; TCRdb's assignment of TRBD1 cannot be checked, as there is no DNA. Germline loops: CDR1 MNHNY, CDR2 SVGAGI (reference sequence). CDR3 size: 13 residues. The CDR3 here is CASAGGQDYEQYF.

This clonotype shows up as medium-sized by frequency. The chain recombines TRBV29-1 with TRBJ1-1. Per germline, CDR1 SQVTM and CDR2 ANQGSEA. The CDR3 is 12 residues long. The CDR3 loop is CSVEGSGSEAFF.

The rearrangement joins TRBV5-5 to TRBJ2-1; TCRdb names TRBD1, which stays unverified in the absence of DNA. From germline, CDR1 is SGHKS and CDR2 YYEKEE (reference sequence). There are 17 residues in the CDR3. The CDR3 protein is CVSSLGVWGQDYNEQFF.

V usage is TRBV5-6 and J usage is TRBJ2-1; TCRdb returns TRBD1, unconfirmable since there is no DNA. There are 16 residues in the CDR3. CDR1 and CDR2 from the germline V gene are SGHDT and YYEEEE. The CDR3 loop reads CASSLARGWGYNEQFF.

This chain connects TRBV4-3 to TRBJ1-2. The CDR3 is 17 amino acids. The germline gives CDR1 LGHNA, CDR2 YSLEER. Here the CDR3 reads CASSQDTSAGLNYGYTF.

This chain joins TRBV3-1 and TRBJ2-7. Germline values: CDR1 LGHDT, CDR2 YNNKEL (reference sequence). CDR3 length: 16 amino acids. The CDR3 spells CASSQALRGLNYEQYF.

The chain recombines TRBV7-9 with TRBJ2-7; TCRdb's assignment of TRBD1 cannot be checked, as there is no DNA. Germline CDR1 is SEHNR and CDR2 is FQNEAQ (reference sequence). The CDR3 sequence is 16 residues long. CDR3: CASSLWTGSNRDEQYF.

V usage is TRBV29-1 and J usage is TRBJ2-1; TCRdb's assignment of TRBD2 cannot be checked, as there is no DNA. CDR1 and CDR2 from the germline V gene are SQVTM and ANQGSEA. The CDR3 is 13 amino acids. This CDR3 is CSVETSYTDEQFF.

The CDR3 loop reads CAIALQGTYEQYF. The chain joins TRBV10-3 to TRBJ2-7; TCRdb calls TRBD1, which cannot be checked without DNA. This CDR3 spans 13 amino acids. Per the germline V gene, CDR1 is ENHRY and CDR2 is SYGVKD.

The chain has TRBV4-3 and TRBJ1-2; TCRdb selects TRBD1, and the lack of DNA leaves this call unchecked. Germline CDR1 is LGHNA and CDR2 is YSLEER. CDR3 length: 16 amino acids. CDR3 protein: CASSQDIGQGNYGYTF.

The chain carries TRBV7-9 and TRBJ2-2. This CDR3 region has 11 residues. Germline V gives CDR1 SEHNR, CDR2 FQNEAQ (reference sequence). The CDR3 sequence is CASSPPGELFF.

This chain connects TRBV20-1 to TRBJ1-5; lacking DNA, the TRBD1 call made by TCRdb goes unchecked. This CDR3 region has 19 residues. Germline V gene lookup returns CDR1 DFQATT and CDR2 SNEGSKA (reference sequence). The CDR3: CSARDGVGQTYLSNQPQHF.

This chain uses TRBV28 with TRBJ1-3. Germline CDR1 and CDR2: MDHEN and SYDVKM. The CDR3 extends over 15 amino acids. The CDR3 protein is CASTPAGPTGNTIYF.

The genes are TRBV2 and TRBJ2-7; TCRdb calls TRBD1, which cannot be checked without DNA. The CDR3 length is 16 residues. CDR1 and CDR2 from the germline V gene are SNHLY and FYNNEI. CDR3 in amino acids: CASSVPRHPGSYEQYF.

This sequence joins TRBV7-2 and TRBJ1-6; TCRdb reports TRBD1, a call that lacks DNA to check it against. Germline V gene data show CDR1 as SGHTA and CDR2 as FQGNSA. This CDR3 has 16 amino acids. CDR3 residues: CASSDRPTATYSPLHF.

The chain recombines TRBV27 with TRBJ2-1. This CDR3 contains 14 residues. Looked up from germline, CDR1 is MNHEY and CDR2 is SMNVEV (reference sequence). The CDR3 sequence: CASSLRVTTYEQFF.

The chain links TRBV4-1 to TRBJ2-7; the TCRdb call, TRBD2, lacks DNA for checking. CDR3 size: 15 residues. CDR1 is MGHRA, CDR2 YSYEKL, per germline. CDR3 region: CASSQDLPRTYEQYF.

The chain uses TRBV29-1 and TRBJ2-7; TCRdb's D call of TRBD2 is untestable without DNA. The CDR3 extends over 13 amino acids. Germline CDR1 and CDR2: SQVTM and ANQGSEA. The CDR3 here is CSVITEDIYEQYF.

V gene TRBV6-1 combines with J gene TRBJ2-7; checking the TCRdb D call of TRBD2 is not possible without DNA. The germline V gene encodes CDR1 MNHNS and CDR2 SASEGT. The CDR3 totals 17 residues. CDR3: CASSQGSLPPLDYEQYF.

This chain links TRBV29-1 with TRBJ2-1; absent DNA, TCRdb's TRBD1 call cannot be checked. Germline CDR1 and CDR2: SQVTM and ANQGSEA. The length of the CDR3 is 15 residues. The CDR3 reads CSVEDWQGTRDEQFF.

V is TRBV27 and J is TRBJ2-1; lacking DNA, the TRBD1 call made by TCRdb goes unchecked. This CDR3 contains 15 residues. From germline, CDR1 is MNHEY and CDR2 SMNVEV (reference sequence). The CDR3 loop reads CASSLYGTGGNEQFF.

The CDR3: CASSGDRVSGANVLTF. The V call is TRBV28, the J call TRBJ2-6; TCRdb gives TRBD1 as the D gene, but with no DNA this cannot be confirmed. CDR1 is MDHEN and CDR2 is SYDVKM in the germline V gene. The length of the CDR3 is 16 residues.

The CDR3 protein is CASSQEGVASSYNEQFF. V and J are TRBV4-3 and TRBJ2-1; the D call of TRBD1 rests on TCRdb alone, since no DNA is present to check it. The CDR3 runs 17 residues. Germline values: CDR1 LGHNA, CDR2 YSLEER.